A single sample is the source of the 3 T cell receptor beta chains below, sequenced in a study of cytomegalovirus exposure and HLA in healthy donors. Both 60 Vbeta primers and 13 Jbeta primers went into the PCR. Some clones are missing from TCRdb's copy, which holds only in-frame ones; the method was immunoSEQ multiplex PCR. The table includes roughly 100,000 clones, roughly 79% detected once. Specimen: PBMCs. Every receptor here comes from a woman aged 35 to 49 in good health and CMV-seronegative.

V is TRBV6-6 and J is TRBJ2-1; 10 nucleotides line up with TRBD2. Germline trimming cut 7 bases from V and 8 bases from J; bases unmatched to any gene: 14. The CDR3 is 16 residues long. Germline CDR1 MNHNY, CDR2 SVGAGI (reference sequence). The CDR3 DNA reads TGTGCCAGCACTTTCGGGCTAGCGGGGGATCGGGATGAGCAGTTCTTC. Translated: CASTFGLAGDRDEQFF.

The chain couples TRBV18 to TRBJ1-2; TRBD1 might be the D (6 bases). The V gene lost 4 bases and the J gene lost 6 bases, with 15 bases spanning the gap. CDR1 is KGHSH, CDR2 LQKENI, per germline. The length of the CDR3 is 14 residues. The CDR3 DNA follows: TGTGCCAGCTCACTCGGACAGCATGAGAATGGCTACACCTTC. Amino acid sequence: CASSLGQHENGYTF.

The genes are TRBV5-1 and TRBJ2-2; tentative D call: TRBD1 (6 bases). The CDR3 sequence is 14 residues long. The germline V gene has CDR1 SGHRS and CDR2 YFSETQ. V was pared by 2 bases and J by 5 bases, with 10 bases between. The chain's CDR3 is CASSLTGRTGELFF. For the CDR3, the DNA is TGCGCCAGCAGCTTAACAGGGCGGACCGGGGAGCTGTTTTTT. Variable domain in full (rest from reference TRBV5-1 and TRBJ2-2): KAGVTQTPRYLIKTRGQQVTLSCSPISGHRSVSWYQQTPGQGLQFLFEYFSETQRNKGNFPGRFSGRQFSNSRSEMNVSTLELGDSALYLCASSLTGRTGELFFGEGSRLTVL.